This TCR beta chain came from a study of blood T cell repertoires in COVID-19. The V gene lost 0 bases and the J gene lost 0 bases, with 18 bases spanning the gap. From germline, CDR1 is MDHEN and CDR2 SYDVKM. This CDR3 contains 19 residues. This clone was found a few times. The repertoire was sequenced with immunoSEQ multiplex PCR; TCRdb's copy has only in-frame clones and lacks some. The sample has 250,000 to 300,000 clones, around nine tenths seen once. The sequence derives from a woman in her sixties with acute or convalescent COVID-19. The genes are TRBV28 and TRBJ1-5; D is undetermined. Input material: peripheral blood. CDR3: CASSLWTPSRQHSNQPQHF. For the CDR3, the DNA is TGTGCCAGCAGTTTATGGACCCCGTCCAGGCAGCATAGCAATCAGCCCCAGCATTTT.